Sequencing of this T cell receptor (beta chain) was carried out in a study of radiation and T cells in renal cell carcinoma. The CDR3 contains 13 residues. Germline CDR1 and CDR2: SGHDT and YYEEEE. With 0 bases removed from V and 7 bases from J, the gap between germline ends came to 11 bases. Concerning this clone: Its specificity is unknown.

General observations from the study: From baseline, blood top tumor clonotypes peaked at 2 weeks post-radiation. No pretreatment tumor biopsies were available for baseline clonotypes.

Produced via immunoSEQ multiplex PCR; TCRdb's table is partial and in-frame only. This table has about 78,000 clones, 80% to 90% appearing once. Described time point: blood 4 weeks post-SBRT, at nephrectomy. Sample treatment: 15 Gy SBRT to primary tumor, nephrectomy 4 weeks later. Serial blood draws occurred at baseline and 2 and 4 weeks post-SBRT. This specimen consisted of blood, obtained from a patient whose treatment included radiotherapy and nephrectomy. V usage is TRBV5-6 and J usage is TRBJ2-7; D remains unclear. This clonotype was obtained from a woman aged 70-85 years with renal cell carcinoma. The CDR3 loop is CASSLGSPLEQYF. CDR3 coding DNA: TGTGCCAGCAGCTTGGGCAGCCCCCTAGAGCAGTACTTC.